Below are 20 T cell receptor beta chains sequenced from a single sample in a study of blood T cell repertoires in COVID-19. Data came from immunoSEQ multiplex PCR; TCRdb stores just in-frame clones and leaves some out. The sample includes 150,000 to 200,000 clones, about four fifths of them seen just once. The specimen sequenced was peripheral blood. The receptors were gathered from a woman of 80 years or more with acute or convalescent COVID-19.

In DNA form, the CDR3 reads TGCGCCAGCAGCCTGGACTCCCCAGATACGCAGTATTTT. It yields the protein CASSLDSPDTQYF. The chain is built from TRBV5-1 and TRBJ2-3, with TRBD2 as a possible D gene (5 bases). The CDR3 totals 13 residues. V was cut by 4 bases and J by 4 bases, with 10 bases left in between. Germline loops: CDR1 SGHRS, CDR2 YFSETQ.

Here the CDR3 DNA reads TGTGCCAGCAGCTTGGCAGACATCCTATCGGTCAATGAGCAGTTCTTC. Protein product: CASSLADILSVNEQFF. The chain is built from TRBV5-6 and TRBJ2-1; D remains unclear. In germline, CDR1 is SGHDT, CDR2 YYEEEE. Trimming removed 0 bases from V and 6 bases from J, with 16 bases in between. This CDR3 is 16 amino acids long. Based on the CDR3 plus reference TRBV5-6 and TRBJ2-1, the full variable domain is DAGVTQSPTHLIKTRGQQVTLRCSPKSGHDTVSWYQQALGQGPQFIFQYYEEEERQRGNFPDRFSGHQFPNYSSELNVNALLLGDSALYLCASSLADILSVNEQFFGPGTRLTVL.

The rearrangement joins TRBV11-3 to TRBJ2-1; the match to TRBD1 covers 9 bases. The CDR3 totals 16 residues. After removal of 5 bases from V and 6 bases from J, the junction contained 11 bases not matched to a gene. CDR1 and CDR2 from the germline V gene are SGHNT and YENEEA. CDR3 amino acids: CASSPRKDRGANEQFF. CDR3 in DNA: TGTGCCAGCAGCCCGCGGAAGGACAGGGGAGCCAATGAGCAGTTCTTC.

The rearrangement joins TRBV19 to TRBJ2-3; the match to TRBD2 covers 8 bases. V shed 0 bases, J shed 0 bases, and the junction held 5 bases outside the gene matches. CDR1 is LNHDA, CDR2 SQIVND, per germline (reference sequence). The CDR3 sequence is 17 residues long. The CDR3 sequence is CASSIDFTSGSTDTQYF. CDR3 DNA: TGTGCCAGTAGTATAGATTTTACTAGCGGAAGCACAGATACGCAGTATTTT.

CDR3 amino acids: CASSLGQGGTSPLHF. The CDR3 DNA follows: TGTGCCAGCAGTTTGGGACAGGGAGGAACTTCACCCCTCCACTTT. The rearrangement uses TRBV27 and TRBJ1-6, with TRBD1 identical over 9 bases. Germline CDR1 MNHEY, CDR2 SMNVEV (reference sequence). V dropped 3 bases and J dropped 9; count of bases not matched to a gene: 6. The CDR3 has 15 residues.

This clone was seen a few times. The rearrangement uses TRBV12-3 or TRBV12-4 and TRBJ1-4; TRBD1 matches at 7 bases. The CDR3 totals 13 residues. V gave up 6 bases and J gave up 8 bases; unmatched junction bases: 6. The CDR3 is CASRVTGWEKLFF. The DNA of the CDR3 is TGTGCCAGCAGGGTGACAGGGTGGGAAAAACTGTTTTTT.

The chain recombines TRBV6-2 or TRBV6-3 with TRBJ2-3; D remains unclear. CDR3 length: 18 amino acids. CDR1 is MNHEY, CDR2 SVGEGT, per germline. The V and J ends lost 6 bases and 2 bases respectively, with 24 bases between them. The CDR3 bases are TGTGCCAGCAGCCCCACTCCCCGCAGGCCTCCTTACACAGATACGCAGTATTTT. Translated: CASSPTPRRPPYTDTQYF.

This clone showed up just a few times. The gene calls are TRBV27 and TRBJ1-2; TRBD1 agrees at 11 bases. The V gene's germline CDR1 is MNHEY and CDR2 SMNVEV (reference sequence). Trimming cost V 5 bases and J 0 bases; bases outside gene matches: 14. The CDR3 extends over 19 amino acids. In nucleotides, the CDR3 is TGTGCCAGCAGTCCCTATGGACAGGGGGCGGCTGGAGCTAACTATGGCTACACCTTC. Its translation: CASSPYGQGAAGANYGYTF.

This clone appeared once. The chain uses TRBV18 and TRBJ2-2; TRBD1 matches 8 bases. The CDR3 contains 14 residues. From germline, CDR1 is KGHSH and CDR2 LQKENI. The J segment lost 4 bases and the V segment lost 8 bases, leaving 6 bases of the junction unmatched. DNA of the CDR3: TGTGCCAGCCGTGGACAGGGCGGCACCGGGGAGCTGTTTTTT. Translating it yields CASRGQGGTGELFF.

This chain connects TRBV10-3 to TRBJ2-7; the match to TRBD2 covers 13 bases. J lost 3 bases, V lost 5 bases, and 4 bases had no gene match. The CDR3 length is 15 residues. Germline V gives CDR1 ENHRY, CDR2 SYGVKD. The CDR3 DNA reads TGTGCCATCAGTTCCGGACTAGCGGGAGTCTACGAGCAGTACTTC. It encodes CAISSGLAGVYEQYF.

This chain links TRBV7-8 with TRBJ1-3; D remains unclear. Per the germline V gene, CDR1 is SGHVS and CDR2 is FQNEAQ. This CDR3 spans 12 amino acids. Deletions cut 1 base from V and 9 bases from J, with 7 bases between. CDR3 loop: CASSLDAITIYF. CDR3 DNA: TGTGCCAGCAGCTTAGACGCGATCACCATATATTTT.

The gene calls are TRBV19 and TRBJ2-3; D is undetermined. CDR3 length equals 16 residues. V was cut by 1 base and J by 0 bases, with 11 bases left in between. The germline V gene has CDR1 LNHDA and CDR2 SQIVND (reference sequence). The CDR3 region has the DNA TGTGCCAGTAGTATAGGGCCCTCGTGGAGCACAGATACGCAGTATTTT. Translating it yields CASSIGPSWSTDTQYF.

J is TRBJ2-3 and V is TRBV3-1 (or the pseudogene TRBV3-2); TRBD2 matches 9 bases. Looked up from germline, CDR1 is LGHDT and CDR2 is YNNKEL (reference sequence). V lost 1 base to trimming and J lost 0 bases; unmatched junction nucleotides: 5. This CDR3 comprises 17 residues. DNA of the CDR3: TGTGCCAGCAGCCAAGCTCTGAGCGGGGGGAGCACAGATACGCAGTATTTT. Its protein product is CASSQALSGGSTDTQYF.

Remarks on this clone: Other nucleotide sequences in the sample specify the same CDR3. The rearrangement joins TRBV2 to TRBJ2-7, with 7 bases lining up with TRBD1. The V gene's germline CDR1 is SNHLY and CDR2 FYNNEI. This CDR3 comprises 12 residues. V lost 4 bases and J lost 3; bases outside the gene matches: 0. The CDR3 DNA reads as TGTGCCAGCAGTGGACAGGGCTACGAGCAGTACTTC. The encoded protein is CASSGQGYEQYF.

The V call is TRBV12-3 or TRBV12-4, the J call TRBJ2-5; D gene uncertain. CDR3 length: 13 residues. The V and J ends lost 3 bases and 5 bases respectively, with 10 bases between them. The CDR3 sequence is CASSFGSRETQYF. The CDR3, as DNA: TGTGCCAGCAGTTTTGGCAGCAGGGAGACCCAGTACTTC.

The genes are TRBV5-1 and TRBJ1-1, with D possibly matching TRBD1 (5 bases). The CDR3 extends over 14 amino acids. CDR1 and CDR2 (germline): SGHRS, YFSETQ. Trimming pared 0 bases from V and 4 bases from J, leaving 10 bases between. For the CDR3, the DNA is TGCGCCAGCAGCTTGGGGGGCCAGTCCACTGAAGCTTTCTTT. Translated, it gives CASSLGGQSTEAFF.

The table lists this clone with a few counts. CDR3 sequence reads: CASSLTNSPNGYTF. As DNA, the CDR3 is TGTGCCAGCAGCTTAACGAACAGCCCGAATGGCTACACCTTC. The chain uses TRBV7-3 and TRBJ1-2; no clear D. The germline V gene has CDR1 SGHTA and CDR2 FQGTGA. The CDR3 has 14 residues. V was cut by 0 bases and J by 6 bases, with 11 bases left in between. Supplemented by reference TRBV7-3 and TRBJ1-2, the full variable domain reads GAGVSQTPSNKVTEKGKYVELRCDPISGHTALYWYRQSLGQGPEFLIYFQGTGAADDSGLPNDRFFAVRPEGSVSTLKIQRTERGDSAVYLCASSLTNSPNGYTFGSGTRLTVV.

The chain is built from TRBV2 and TRBJ2-7; 8 nucleotides agree with TRBD2. Germline assignment: CDR1 SNHLY and CDR2 FYNNEI. The CDR3 contains 15 residues. V gave up 6 bases and J gave up 1 base; unmatched junction bases: 8. The CDR3 here is CASSTRLATSYEQYF. The CDR3 coding sequence is TGTGCCAGCAGCACGAGACTAGCGACTTCCTACGAGCAGTACTTC.

This clone appeared once. The V call is TRBV28, the J call TRBJ1-4; TRBD1 aligns across 8 bases. The CDR3 loop spans 18 amino acids. J gave up 4 bases and V 5 bases, and 15 bases lay outside the gene matches. Per germline, CDR1 MDHEN and CDR2 SYDVKM. The CDR3 here is CASSPPGAGGGGNEKLFF. The CDR3 nucleotides read TGTGCCAGCAGTCCCCCGGGGGCAGGGGGCGGGGGTAATGAAAAACTGTTTTTT. Variable domain in full (rest from reference TRBV28 and TRBJ1-4): DVKVTQSSRYLVKRTGEKVFLECVQDMDHENMFWYRQDPGLGLRLIYFSYDVKMKEKGDIPEGYSVSREKKERFSLILESASTNQTSMYLCASSPPGAGGGGNEKLFFGSGTQLSVL.

The chain carries TRBV5-1 and TRBJ2-7; 10 bases line up with TRBD2. In germline, CDR1 is SGHRS, CDR2 YFSETQ. V trimming: 1 base; J trimming: 4 bases; junction bases outside the gene matches: 8. CDR3 length: 16 residues. The CDR3 here is CASSLSLAGEAYEQYF. CDR3 nucleotides: TGCGCCAGCAGCTTGAGTCTAGCGGGAGAGGCGTACGAGCAGTACTTC.